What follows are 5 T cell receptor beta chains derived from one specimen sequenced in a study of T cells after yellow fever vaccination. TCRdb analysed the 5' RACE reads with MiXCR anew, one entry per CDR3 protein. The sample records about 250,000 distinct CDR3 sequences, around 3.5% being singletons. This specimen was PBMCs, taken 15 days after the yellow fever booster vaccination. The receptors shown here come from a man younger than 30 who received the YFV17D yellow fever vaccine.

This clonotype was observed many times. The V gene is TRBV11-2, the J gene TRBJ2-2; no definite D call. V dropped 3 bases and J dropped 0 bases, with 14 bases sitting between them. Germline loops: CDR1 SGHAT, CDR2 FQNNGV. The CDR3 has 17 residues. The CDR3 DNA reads TGTGCCAGCAGCTTTTTCTTACGGCCTACGAACACCGGGGAGCTGTTTTTT. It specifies CASSFFLRPTNTGELFF.

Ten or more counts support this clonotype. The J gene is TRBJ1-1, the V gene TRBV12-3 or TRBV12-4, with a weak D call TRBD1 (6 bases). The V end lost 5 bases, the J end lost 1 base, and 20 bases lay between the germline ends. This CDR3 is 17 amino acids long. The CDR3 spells CASSPPGAGEGNTEAFF. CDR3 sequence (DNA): TGTGCCAGCAGTCCCCCGGGGGCAGGGGAGGGGAACACTGAAGCTTTCTTT.

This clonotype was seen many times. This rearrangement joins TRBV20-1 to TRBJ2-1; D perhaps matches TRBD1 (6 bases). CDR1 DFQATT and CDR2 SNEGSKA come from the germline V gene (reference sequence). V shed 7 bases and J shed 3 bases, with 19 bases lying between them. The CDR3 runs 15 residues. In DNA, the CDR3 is TGCAGTGTCACTGGGCCGGGACACTTCTACAATGAGCAGTTCTTC. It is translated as CSVTGPGHFYNEQFF.

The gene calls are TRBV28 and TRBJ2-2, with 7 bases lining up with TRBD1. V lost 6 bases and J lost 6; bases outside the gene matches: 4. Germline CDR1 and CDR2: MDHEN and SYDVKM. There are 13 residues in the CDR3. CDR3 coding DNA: TGTGCCAGCAGATCCGGACAGGCCGGGGAGCTGTTTTTT. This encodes CASRSGQAGELFF.

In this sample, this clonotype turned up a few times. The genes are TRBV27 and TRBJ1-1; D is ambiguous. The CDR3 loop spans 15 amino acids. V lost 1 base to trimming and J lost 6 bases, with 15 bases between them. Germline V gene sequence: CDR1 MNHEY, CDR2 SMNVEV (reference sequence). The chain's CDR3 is CASSLWIGITAEAFF. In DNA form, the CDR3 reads TGTGCCAGCAGTTTATGGATAGGGATCACCGCTGAAGCTTTCTTT.